Detailed here is one T cell receptor (beta chain). This sample was included in a study of blood T cell repertoires in COVID-19. For the study at large: The study drew acute and convalescent COVID-19 samples from the United States, Italy and Spain. PBMCs, B-cell-depleted T cells, or T cells were the source of the cDNA or gDNA that made up the material.

Authors' methods: From reference gene primer amplification, estimates of nucleated cell counts were derived. Data came from immunoSEQ multiplex PCR; TCRdb stores just in-frame clones and leaves some out. The V and J calls and clone size are taken from that table; D and trimming were inferred from the DNA. The sample has 130,000 or so clones; around 90% are singletons. The sample taken for sequencing was peripheral blood. The clonotype was recovered from a woman in her sixties or seventies with acute or convalescent COVID-19.

CDR3 coding DNA: TGCGCCAGCAGCTCCGGGACTAGCGGGGAGGATACGCAGTATTTT. Translation: CASSSGTSGEDTQYF. The chain has TRBV5-1 and TRBJ2-3; 13 bases match TRBD2. V was clipped by 3 bases and J by 6 bases; unmatched bases: 4. This CDR3 has 15 amino acids. CDR1 and CDR2 from the germline V gene are SGHRS and YFSETQ.